This entry features one T cell receptor (beta chain) sequence. Its target antigen remains unknown. Qualities for individual bases were not recorded, and no much larger clone is one base off. This sample is part of a study of blood T cells in healthy people across ages (dated by TCRdb to 2013 to 2016). For the wider study: In model experiments, template switching captured roughly one uniquely barcoded TCR beta cDNA molecule for every two T cells. Age-related changes in TCR beta repertoire diversity were measured in the study by deep sequencing normalized with unique cDNA molecular identifiers. The donors were split into four age groups: young (average around 16 years), middle-aged (39), aged (more than 60) and long-lived (approximately 80). To avoid experimental bias, donors of different ages were randomly spread across the sequencing lanes. Two additional independent replicas of 1 million unique cDNA reads from the same blood draw were analyzed for two donors (one aged 18 to 29 and one aged 80 or older). Overall study results and their limits: As age increased, observed TCR beta diversity per million T cells dropped in a roughly linear way, and a significant reduction was already evident by age about 40. Compared with the aged group, the long-lived group had more naive CD4+ T cells, fewer expanded clones and increased TCR diversity, suggesting age selection. Estimates of total diversity based on one million sequenced T cells were regarded as lower bounds and as underestimates. Because donor CMV infection status was unknown, age-related changes in expanded clonotypes were potentially confounded. Since profiling was done on bulk unsorted PBMCs, naive and antigen-experienced compartments could not be conclusively compared. There was a strong correlation between observed TCR beta diversity and the percentage of naive T cells measured by flow cytometry.

V sheds 4 bases and J sheds 3 bases, leaving 21 bases between their ends. Via the germline V gene, CDR1 is LGHNA and CDR2 YNFKEQ. The CDR3, from cysteine to phenylalanine, totals 17 residues. Only CDR3 DNA is held: 51 bases, read in frame from base 1. Library preparation employed 5' RACE. These reads were obtained on an Illumina HiSeq 2500. The second PCR ran for about 6 to 11 cycles and used a J-beta primer mix along with a sample-barcoded 5' primer. A unique molecular identifier was introduced onto each TCR beta cDNA molecule by a template-switch 5' adaptor carrying 12 random nucleotides. Each sample yielded at least 3 million CDR3-containing paired-end reads. First-strand cDNA was synthesized from all RNA with the Mint cDNA synthesis kit, primed by a TRBC-specific oligonucleotide. Following uracil-DNA glycosylase treatment, a first 18-cycle PCR with universal primers M1SS and BC2_uni_R was performed on all cDNA. Processing in the source paper ran as follows. For normalization, 1 million high-quality reads, each with a distinct molecular identifier, were randomly selected from each sample. Reads sharing molecular identifiers were discarded rather than binned into consensus sequences. MiTCR, run with a Q25 quality threshold and the strictest error-elimination algorithm, handled CDR3 identification, clonotype clustering and error correction. A nonparametric unseen species model using Euler transformation provided a lower-bound estimate of total TCR beta diversity. TCRdb reran the public reads through fastp at Q25 and MiXCR, keeping productive beta chains. Each record represents a unique CDR3 protein, reported with the most common genes and DNA among its rows. The V and J calls, along with clone size, are taken from TCRdb and not from the paper's own processing. The sample yields fewer than 1.5 million distinct CDR3 sequences; around 39% were counted once. The ten largest make up around 8% of the sample.

The approximately 41 donors, aged about 6 to 95 years, were systemically healthy Caucasian individuals from Russia. Ten milliliters of peripheral blood were drawn from each donor into EDTA-treated Vacutainer tubes. Ficoll-Paque density-gradient centrifugation was used to isolate PBMCs, with at least 7 million per sample. Total RNA was extracted from PBMCs with Trizol reagent, with at least 6 micrograms obtained per sample. Naive CD45RAhigh/CD27high T cell percentages were measured by flow cytometry on a PBMC aliquot from every donor. The TCR comes from a woman aged 18-29 years in good health. Sequenced material: blood. The V and J genes are TRBV4-2 and TRBJ2-5; the D region possibly corresponds to TRBD2 (6 bases align). The DNA reads TGTGCCAGCAGCCCTACCGGGACGGAGGGAACTAAAGAGACCCAGTACTTC. The encoded protein is CASSPTGTEGTKETQYF.